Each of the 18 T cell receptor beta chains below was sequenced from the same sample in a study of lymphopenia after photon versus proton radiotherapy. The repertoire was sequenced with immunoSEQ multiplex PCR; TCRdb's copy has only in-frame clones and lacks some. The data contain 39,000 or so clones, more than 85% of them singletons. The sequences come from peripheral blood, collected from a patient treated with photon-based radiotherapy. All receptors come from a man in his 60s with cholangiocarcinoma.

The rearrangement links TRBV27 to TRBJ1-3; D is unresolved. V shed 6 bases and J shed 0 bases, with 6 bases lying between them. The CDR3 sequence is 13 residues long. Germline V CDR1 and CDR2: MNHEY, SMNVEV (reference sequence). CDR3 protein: CASSPNSGNTIYF. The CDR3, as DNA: TGTGCCAGCAGCCCCAACTCTGGAAACACCATATATTTT.

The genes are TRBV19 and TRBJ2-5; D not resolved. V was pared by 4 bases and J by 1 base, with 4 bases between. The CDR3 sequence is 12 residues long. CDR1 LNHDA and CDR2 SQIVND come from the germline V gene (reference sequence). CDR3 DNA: TGTGCCAGTAGTAACATCCAAGAGACCCAGTACTTC. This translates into CASSNIQETQYF.

Here the CDR3 DNA reads TGTGCCAGCAGCCCCGACGACGGGGTCCCCTACAATGAGCAGTTCTTC. As protein: CASSPDDGVPYNEQFF. The chain has TRBV9 and TRBJ2-1; D is perhaps TRBD2 (5 bases). The CDR3 spans 16 residues. The germline V gene has CDR1 SGDLS and CDR2 YYNGEE. The V and J ends lost 4 bases and 2 bases respectively, with 16 bases between them.

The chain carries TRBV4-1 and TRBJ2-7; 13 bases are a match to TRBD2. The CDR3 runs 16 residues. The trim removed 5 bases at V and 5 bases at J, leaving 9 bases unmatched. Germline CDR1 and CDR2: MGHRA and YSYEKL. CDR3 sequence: CASSNSGTSGINEQYF. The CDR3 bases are TGCGCCAGCAGCAACTCCGGGACTAGCGGGATCAACGAGCAGTACTTC.

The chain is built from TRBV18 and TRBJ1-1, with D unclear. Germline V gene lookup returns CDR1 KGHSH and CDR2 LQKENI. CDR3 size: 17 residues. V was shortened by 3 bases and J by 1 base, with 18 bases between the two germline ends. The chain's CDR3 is CASSPGVPAQRNTEAFF. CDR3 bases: TGTGCCAGCTCACCCGGGGTCCCCGCTCAGAGGAACACTGAAGCTTTCTTT.

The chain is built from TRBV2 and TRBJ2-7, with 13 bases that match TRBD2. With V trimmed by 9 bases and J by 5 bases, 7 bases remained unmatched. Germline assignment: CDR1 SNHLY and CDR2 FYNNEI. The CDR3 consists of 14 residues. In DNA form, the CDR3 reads TGTGCCAGGGGGACTAGCGGGAAATTCCACGAGCAGTACTTC. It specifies CARGTSGKFHEQYF. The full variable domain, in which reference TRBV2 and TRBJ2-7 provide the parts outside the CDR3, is EPEVTQTPSHQVTQMGQEVILRCVPISNHLYFYWYRQILGQKVEFLVSFYNNEISEKSEIFDDQFSVERPDGSNFTLKIRSTKLEDSAMYFCARGTSGKFHEQYFGPGTRLTVT.

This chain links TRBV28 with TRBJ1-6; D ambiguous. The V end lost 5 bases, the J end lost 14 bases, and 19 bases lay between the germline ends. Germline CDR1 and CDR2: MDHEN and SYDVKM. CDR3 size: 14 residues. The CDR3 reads CASSGDSSWGTLHF. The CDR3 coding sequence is TGTGCCAGCAGTGGAGACTCGTCTTGGGGAACCCTCCACTTT.

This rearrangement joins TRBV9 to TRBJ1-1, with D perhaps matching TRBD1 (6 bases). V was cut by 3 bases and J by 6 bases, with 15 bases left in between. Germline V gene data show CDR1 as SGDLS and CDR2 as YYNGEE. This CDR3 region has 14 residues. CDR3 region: CASSDETGYPEAFF. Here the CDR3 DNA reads TGTGCCAGCAGCGACGAAACAGGGTACCCTGAAGCTTTCTTT.

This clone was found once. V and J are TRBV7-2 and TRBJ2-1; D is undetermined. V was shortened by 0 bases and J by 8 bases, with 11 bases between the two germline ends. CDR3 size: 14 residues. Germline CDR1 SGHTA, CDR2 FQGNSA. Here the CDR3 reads CASSLARHRDEQFF. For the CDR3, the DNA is TGTGCCAGCAGCTTAGCCCGACATCGAGATGAGCAGTTCTTC.

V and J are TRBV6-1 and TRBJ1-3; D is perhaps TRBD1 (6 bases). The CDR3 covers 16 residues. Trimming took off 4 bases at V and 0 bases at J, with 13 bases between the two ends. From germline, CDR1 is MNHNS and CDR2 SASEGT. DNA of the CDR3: TGTGCCAGCAGTGTAAACAGGGAACTCTCTGGAAACACCATATATTTT. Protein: CASSVNRELSGNTIYF.

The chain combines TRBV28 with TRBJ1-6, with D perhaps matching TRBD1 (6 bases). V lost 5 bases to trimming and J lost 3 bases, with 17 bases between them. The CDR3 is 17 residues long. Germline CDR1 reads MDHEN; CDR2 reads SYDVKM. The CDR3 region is CASSPSGGAHYNSPLHF. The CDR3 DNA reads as TGTGCCAGCAGTCCGTCTGGGGGGGCCCACTATAATTCACCCCTCCACTTT.

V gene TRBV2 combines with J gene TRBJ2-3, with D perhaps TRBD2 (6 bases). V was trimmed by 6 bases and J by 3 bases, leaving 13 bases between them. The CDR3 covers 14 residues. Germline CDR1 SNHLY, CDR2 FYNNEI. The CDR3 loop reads CASSHRLDTDTQYF. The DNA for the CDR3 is TGTGCCAGCAGCCATAGACTAGATACAGATACGCAGTATTTT.

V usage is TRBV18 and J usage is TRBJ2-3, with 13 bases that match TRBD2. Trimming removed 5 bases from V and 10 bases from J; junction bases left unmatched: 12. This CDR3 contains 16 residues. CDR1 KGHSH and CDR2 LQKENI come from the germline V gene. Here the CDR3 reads CASSSGTSGTQFAQYF. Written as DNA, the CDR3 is TGTGCCAGCTCATCAGGGACTAGCGGGACACAGTTTGCGCAGTATTTT.

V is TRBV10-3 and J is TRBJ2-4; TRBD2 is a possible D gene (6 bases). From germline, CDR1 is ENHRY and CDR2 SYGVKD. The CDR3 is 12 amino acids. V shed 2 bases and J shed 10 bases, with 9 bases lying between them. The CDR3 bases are TGTGCCATCAGTGAGAGCGGGTCAATTCAGTACTTC. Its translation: CAISESGSIQYF.

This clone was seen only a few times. This CDR3 is CASSPGLNSPLHF. DNA for the CDR3: TGTGCCAGCAGCCCCGGACTGAATTCACCCCTCCACTTT. This rearrangement joins TRBV2 to TRBJ1-6; D remains ambiguous. V dropped 6 bases and J dropped 7 bases, with 10 bases sitting between them. The length of the CDR3 is 13 residues. Per germline, CDR1 SNHLY and CDR2 FYNNEI. The variable domain in full, completed from reference TRBV2 and TRBJ1-6, reads EPEVTQTPSHQVTQMGQEVILRCVPISNHLYFYWYRQILGQKVEFLVSFYNNEISEKSEIFDDQFSVERPDGSNFTLKIRSTKLEDSAMYFCASSPGLNSPLHFGNGTRLTVT.

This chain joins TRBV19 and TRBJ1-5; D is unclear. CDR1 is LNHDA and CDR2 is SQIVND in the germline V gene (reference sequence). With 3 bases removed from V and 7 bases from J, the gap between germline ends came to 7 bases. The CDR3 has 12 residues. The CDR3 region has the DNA TGTGCCAGTAGTATCTTAGGACAGCCCCAGCATTTT. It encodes CASSILGQPQHF.

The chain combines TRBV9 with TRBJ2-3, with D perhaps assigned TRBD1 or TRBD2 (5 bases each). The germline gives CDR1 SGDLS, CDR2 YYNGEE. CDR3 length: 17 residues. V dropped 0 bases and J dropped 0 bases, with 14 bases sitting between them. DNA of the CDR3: TGTGCCAGCAGCGTAGCTGCCGGGACCTTGAGCACAGATACGCAGTATTTT. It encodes CASSVAAGTLSTDTQYF. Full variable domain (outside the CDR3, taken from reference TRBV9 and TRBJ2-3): DSGVTQTPKHLITATGQRVTLRCSPRSGDLSVYWYQQSLDQGLQFLIQYYNGEERAKGNILERFSAQQFPDLHSELNLSSLELGDSALYFCASSVAAGTLSTDTQYFGPGTRLTVL.

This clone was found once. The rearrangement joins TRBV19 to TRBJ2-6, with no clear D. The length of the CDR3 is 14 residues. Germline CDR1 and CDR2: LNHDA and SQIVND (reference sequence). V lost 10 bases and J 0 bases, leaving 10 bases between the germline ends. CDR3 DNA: TGTGCCACCACGGAAATCTCTGGGGCCAACGTCCTGACTTTC. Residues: CATTEISGANVLTF. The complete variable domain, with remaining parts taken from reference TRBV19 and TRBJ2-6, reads DGGITQSPKYLFRKEGQNVTLSCEQNLNHDAMYWYRQDPGQGLRLIYYSQIVNDFQKGDIAEGYSVSREKKESFPLTVTSAQKNPTAFYLCATTEISGANVLTFGAGSRLTVL.